What follows are 30 T cell receptor beta chains derived from one specimen sequenced in a study of T cells in narcolepsy. Libraries were prepared by immunoSEQ multiplex PCR; TCRdb keeps only in-frame clonotypes and omits some of them. Of approximately 38,000 clones in the sample, about nine tenths are singletons; the top ten hold around 0.83%. The sequencing input was CD45RA- memory CD4+ T cells from PBMCs. The receptor set was obtained from a human donor with narcolepsy.

This clone was seen only a few times. The CDR3, as DNA: TGCGCCAGCAGTGGGTTAGCGGTTGAGACCCAGTACTTC. Protein sequence: CASSGLAVETQYF. This chain connects TRBV5-1 to TRBJ2-5; the D gene is possibly TRBD2 (6 bases). The V end lost 5 bases, the J end lost 5 bases, and 13 bases lay between the germline ends. CDR1 and CDR2 from the germline V gene are SGHRS and YFSETQ. The CDR3 runs to 13 residues.

V gene TRBV27 combines with J gene TRBJ2-5, with 8 bases fitting TRBD2. The CDR3 runs to 16 residues. The germline V gene encodes CDR1 MNHEY and CDR2 SMNVEV (reference sequence). J lost 1 base, V lost 3 bases, and 7 bases had no gene match. This chain's CDR3 is CASSFGVAGPQETQYF. The CDR3 DNA is TGTGCCAGCAGTTTCGGGGTAGCGGGGCCCCAAGAGACCCAGTACTTC.

The J gene is TRBJ1-2, the V gene TRBV15; possible D gene TRBD1, 5 bases. Germline loops: CDR1 LNHNV, CDR2 YYDKDF (reference sequence). Trimming removed 1 base at V and 4 bases at J, with 7 bases between. CDR3 size: 13 residues. CDR3: CATSRAGTYGYTF. The CDR3 DNA reads TGTGCCACCAGCAGAGCTGGGACCTATGGCTACACCTTC. Drawing the rest from reference TRBV15 and TRBJ1-2, the complete variable domain is DAMVIQNPRYQVTQFGKPVTLSCSQTLNHNVMYWYQQKSSQAPKLLFHYYDKDFNNEADTPDNFQSRRPNTSFCFLDIRSPGLGDTAMYLCATSRAGTYGYTFGSGTRLTVV.

The chain has TRBV27 and TRBJ2-5, with D maybe TRBD1 (5 bases). The J call may be in error: the DNA end matches TRBJ2-7 better. The germline V gene encodes CDR1 MNHEY and CDR2 SMNVEV (reference sequence). CDR3 length: 13 amino acids. This CDR3 is CASSLRGQYEQYF. The CDR3 bases are TGTGCCAGCAGTTTAAGGGGTCAGTACGAGCAGTACTTC.

V gene TRBV7-2 combines with J gene TRBJ1-2; TRBD1 matches at 7 bases. CDR3 length equals 15 residues. The V and J ends lost 3 bases and 2 bases, in that order; junction bases with no gene match: 6. Germline CDR1 and CDR2: SGHTA and FQGNSA. CDR3 nucleotides: TGTGCCAGCAGCTTCTGGGGACAGTTGAACTATGGCTACACCTTC. It encodes CASSFWGQLNYGYTF. Supplemented by reference TRBV7-2 and TRBJ1-2, the full variable domain reads GAGVSQSPSNKVTEKGKDVELRCDPISGHTALYWYRQSLGQGLEFLIYFQGNSAPDKSGLPSDRFSAERTGGSVSTLTIQRTQQEDSAVYLCASSFWGQLNYGYTFGSGTRLTVV.

A single count supports this clone. The V and J genes are TRBV11-1 and TRBJ2-7; possible D gene TRBD1, 5 bases. The CDR3 is 12 amino acids. Germline V gene data show CDR1 as SGHAT and CDR2 as FQDESV (reference sequence). The V gene lost 1 base and the J gene lost 6 bases, with 7 bases spanning the gap. The CDR3 coding sequence is TGTGCCAGCAGCTTAGGTCAGGGCGAGCAGTACTTC. It specifies CASSLGQGEQYF.

The chain recombines TRBV29-1 with TRBJ1-2; no clear D gene. Trimming took off 8 bases at V and 7 bases at J, with 20 bases between the two ends. The germline gives CDR1 SQVTM, CDR2 ANQGSEA. This CDR3 contains 13 residues. The CDR3 loop reads CSTAPQGLSGYTF. The CDR3 bases are TGCAGCACTGCTCCCCAAGGGCTTTCTGGCTACACCTTC.

The chain combines TRBV7-2 with TRBJ2-1; no clear D. CDR3 length: 16 amino acids. In germline, CDR1 is SGHTA, CDR2 FQGNSA. Between the trimmed V and J ends, which lost 2 bases and 2 bases, there was a span of 13 bases. The CDR3 nucleotides read TGTGCCAGCAGCTTACAACCCCAGGACGCCTACAATGAGCAGTTCTTC. Residues: CASSLQPQDAYNEQFF. Based on the CDR3 plus reference TRBV7-2 and TRBJ2-1, the full variable domain is GAGVSQSPSNKVTEKGKDVELRCDPISGHTALYWYRQSLGQGLEFLIYFQGNSAPDKSGLPSDRFSAERTGGSVSTLTIQRTQQEDSAVYLCASSLQPQDAYNEQFFGPGTRLTVL.

The chain carries TRBV6-1 and TRBJ1-6; D is unclear. The CDR3 contains 15 residues. Trimming left V 6 bases short and J 9 bases short, with 18 bases between. Germline V lookup: CDR1 MNHNS, CDR2 SASEGT. CDR3 bases: TGTGCCAGCAGAAAAGATCCCTCCCGAGTTTCACCCCTCCACTTT. Translation: CASRKDPSRVSPLHF.

V is TRBV11-2 and J is TRBJ2-3; TRBD2 is a possible D gene (6 bases). Germline loops: CDR1 SGHAT, CDR2 FQNNGV. V was cut by 2 bases and J by 6 bases, with 21 bases left in between. The CDR3 has 17 amino acids. CDR3 amino acids: CASSLKRVGPPADTQYF. The CDR3 DNA reads TGTGCCAGCAGCTTAAAGCGGGTGGGACCTCCGGCGGATACGCAGTATTTT.

In its sample, this clone was seen once. Other DNA sequences in this sample translate to the same CDR3. The CDR3 DNA follows: TGTGCCAGCAGCATTGGACGGACTACGGACGGTGGGAACACCATATATTTT. Translated, it gives CASSIGRTTDGGNTIYF. The chain employs TRBV11-3 and TRBJ1-3; no firm D call. The CDR3 runs to 17 residues. V gave up 5 bases and J gave up 7 bases, with 24 bases separating them. Per germline, CDR1 SGHNT and CDR2 YENEEA.

The chain recombines TRBV7-2 with TRBJ1-1, with D unresolved. CDR3 length: 13 amino acids. Germline-derived CDR1 and CDR2 are SGHTA and FQGNSA. The V end lost 5 bases, the J end lost 8 bases, and 15 bases lay between the germline ends. The CDR3 is CASSPARRSEAFF. Here the CDR3 DNA reads TGTGCCAGCAGCCCCGCGCGGCGGTCAGAAGCTTTCTTT.

This clone was recorded a few times. The rearrangement joins TRBV5-6 to TRBJ1-1; D is uncertain. CDR1 is SGHDT, CDR2 YYEEEE, per germline. V lost 4 bases to trimming and J lost 0 bases, with 10 bases between them. The CDR3 covers 14 residues. The CDR3 here is CASSRGEVNTEAFF. CDR3 DNA: TGTGCCAGCAGCCGGGGAGAGGTGAACACTGAAGCTTTCTTT.

In this sample, this clone turned up a few times. The chain is built from TRBV7-2 and TRBJ2-1, with TRBD1 matching 10 bases. Germline CDR1 is SGHTA and CDR2 is FQGNSA. The length of the CDR3 is 15 residues. J was trimmed by 15 bases and V by 5 bases; bases with no gene match: 16. Here the CDR3 reads CASSPSPDRGPQWFF. Written as DNA, the CDR3 is TGTGCCAGCAGCCCTTCCCCAGACAGGGGGCCGCAATGGTTCTTC.

CDR3 loop: CASSYSGANVLTF. The CDR3 DNA reads as TGTGCCAGCAGCTATTCTGGGGCCAACGTCCTGACTTTC. The chain uses TRBV9 and TRBJ2-6; no firm D call. Trimming took off 4 bases at V and 1 base at J, with 3 bases between the two ends. The V gene's germline CDR1 is SGDLS and CDR2 YYNGEE. This CDR3 comprises 13 residues.

In the case of this clone: The junction departs from germline at one end; a sequencing error may be responsible. The rearrangement uses TRBV7-7 and TRBJ2-5; tentative D call: TRBD1 (5 bases). CDR3 length: 15 amino acids. Germline V gene data show CDR1 as SSHAT and CDR2 as FNYEAQ (reference sequence). The CDR3 bases are TGTGCTAGCAGCCCCTCTCCCGGCAGGGAAGAGACCCAGTACTTC. Translation gives CASSPSPGREETQYF.

The chain joins TRBV2 to TRBJ1-2; a weak D match, TRBD1 (5 bases). Germline loops: CDR1 SNHLY, CDR2 FYNNEI. The V end was cut by 6 bases, the J end by 4 bases, with 12 bases between. This CDR3 has 13 amino acids. For the CDR3, the DNA is TGTGCCAGCAGAGAAACAGGCATCTATGGCTACACCTTC. It yields the protein CASRETGIYGYTF.

The chain uses TRBV6-9 and TRBJ1-1; D is uncertain. The germline CDR1 and CDR2 sequences are MNHGY and SVAAGI. The CDR3 sequence is 10 residues long. V was trimmed by 11 bases and J by 6 bases, leaving 10 bases between them. Here the CDR3 reads CAQIDSEAFF. In DNA, the CDR3 is TGTGCCCAAATTGACTCTGAAGCTTTCTTT.

The V call is TRBV5-1, the J call TRBJ2-7; D is ambiguous. Germline loops: CDR1 SGHRS, CDR2 YFSETQ. CDR3 size: 13 residues. V dropped 4 bases and J dropped 9 bases, with 17 bases sitting between them. The CDR3 loop is CASSPVGQIGQYF. The CDR3 DNA reads as TGCGCCAGCAGCCCCGTGGGTCAAATTGGGCAGTACTTC.

This clone was seen more than once but under ten times. This chain joins TRBV9 and TRBJ1-3; 11 bases line up with TRBD1. The V gene end was trimmed by 5 bases and the J gene end by 0 bases; junction bases not matched to a gene: 7. This CDR3 is 17 amino acids long. Germline CDR1 SGDLS, CDR2 YYNGEE. CDR3 DNA: TGTGCCAGCAGAGGGGACAGGGGGACTTCCTCTGGAAACACCATATATTTT. It yields the protein CASRGDRGTSSGNTIYF.

The chain uses TRBV5-1 and TRBJ1-4, with no clear D. V was cut by 1 base and J by 5 bases, with 15 bases left in between. The CDR3 sequence is 16 residues long. From germline, CDR1 is SGHRS and CDR2 YFSETQ. CDR3 coding DNA: TGCGCCAGCAGCTTGAGTCCAAACACGTTGAATGAAAAACTGTTTTTT. This encodes CASSLSPNTLNEKLFF.

The CDR3 is CASSLSLVGEQFF. The CDR3, as DNA: TGTGCCAGCAGCTTAAGCCTAGTTGGTGAGCAGTTCTTC. This rearrangement joins TRBV7-2 to TRBJ2-1; D unresolved. The V and J ends lost 2 bases and 9 bases respectively, with 11 bases between them. Germline CDR1 reads SGHTA; CDR2 reads FQGNSA. The CDR3 is made up of 13 amino acids. Combining the CDR3 with reference TRBV7-2 and TRBJ2-1 gives the whole variable domain GAGVSQSPSNKVTEKGKDVELRCDPISGHTALYWYRQSLGQGLEFLIYFQGNSAPDKSGLPSDRFSAERTGGSVSTLTIQRTQQEDSAVYLCASSLSLVGEQFFGPGTRLTVL.

The gene calls are TRBV10-3 and TRBJ1-1; D gene unclear. Germline V gene data show CDR1 as ENHRY and CDR2 as SYGVKD. The CDR3 is made up of 12 amino acids. Between the trimmed V and J ends, which lost 6 bases and 4 bases, there was a span of 9 bases. The CDR3 spells CAISQEGTEAFF. CDR3 sequence (DNA): TGTGCCATCAGCCAGGAGGGCACTGAAGCTTTCTTT.

The genes are TRBV10-1 and TRBJ1-5; D is perhaps TRBD1 (5 bases). CDR1 and CDR2 (germline): WNHNN, SYGVQD (reference sequence). The V and J ends lost 7 bases and 0 bases respectively, with 13 bases between them. CDR3 size: 15 residues. CDR3 nucleotide sequence: TGCGCCAGCACCCGGGTAGGGGTTAGCAATCAGCCCCAGCATTTT. This translates into CASTRVGVSNQPQHF.

The rearrangement links TRBV5-1 to TRBJ2-7; D possibly corresponds to TRBD1 (6 bases). CDR3 size: 21 residues. V dropped 0 bases and J dropped 3 bases, with 31 bases sitting between them. Germline V CDR1 and CDR2: SGHRS, YFSETQ. CDR3 bases: TGCGCCAGCAGCTTGGAGGTCCTTCTTAAGAGGGACCGGGACAAGTACTACGAGCAGTACTTC. Its protein is CASSLEVLLKRDRDKYYEQYF.

This clone was counted only a few times. Here the CDR3 reads CASSLAGNLAPIRGQYF. For the CDR3, the DNA is TGTGCCAGCAGTTTGGCAGGGAACCTAGCGCCAATACGAGGGCAGTACTTC. The chain carries TRBV28 and TRBJ2-7; maybe TRBD2 (6 bases). This CDR3 has 17 residues. CDR1 is MDHEN, CDR2 SYDVKM, per germline. V was trimmed by 3 bases and J by 9 bases, leaving 27 bases between them.

The sample holds one count of this clone. This chain connects TRBV6-5 to TRBJ2-2, with D maybe TRBD2 (6 bases). The germline V and J ends were trimmed by 2 bases and 5 bases, with 9 bases remaining between them. This CDR3 is built from 14 residues. Germline V gene sequence: CDR1 MNHEY, CDR2 SVGAGI. The CDR3 sequence: CASSYVGTTGELFF. For the CDR3, the DNA is TGTGCCAGCAGTTACGTTGGGACTACCGGGGAGCTGTTTTTT.

V and J are TRBV6-1 and TRBJ2-5, with D hard to call. Per germline, CDR1 MNHNS and CDR2 SASEGT. The V and J ends lost 0 bases and 5 bases respectively, with 4 bases between them. The CDR3 is 12 residues long. The CDR3 reads CASSEASETQYF. Written as DNA, the CDR3 is TGTGCCAGCAGTGAAGCGTCGGAGACCCAGTACTTC.

The chain employs TRBV10-3 and TRBJ1-3, with D possibly being TRBD1 (6 bases). Germline lookup yields CDR1 ENHRY and CDR2 SYGVKD. Between the trimmed V and J ends, which lost 5 bases and 4 bases, there was a span of 24 bases. The CDR3 is made up of 18 amino acids. This chain's CDR3 is CAISSPPGVEMAGNTIYF. CDR3 bases: TGTGCCATCAGTTCCCCACCAGGGGTGGAAATGGCCGGAAACACCATATATTTT.

The chain couples TRBV2 to TRBJ2-7; 9 bases fit TRBD1. Germline-derived CDR1 and CDR2 are SNHLY and FYNNEI. The junction had 5 bases not matched to a gene; V was cut back by 6 bases and J by 5 bases. The CDR3 extends over 13 amino acids. Written as DNA, the CDR3 is TGTGCCAGCAGGCGGGACAGGGAGGACGAGCAGTACTTC. Protein sequence: CASRRDREDEQYF.